The next 20 T cell receptor beta chains were all read from a single sample in a study of human T cells and chemical hapten exposure. Described time point: healthy volunteer bleed at 6 weeks. Unfractionated whole blood yielded the extracted total RNA. MiXCR, applied by TCRdb to the RACE reads, yields one record per CDR3 protein. The table shows tens of thousands of distinct CDR3 sequences, with 5.5% occurring only once. The sequencing sample was made of whole blood. The receptors here all came from a human donor in good health. Some clones in this sample may be carry-over from other donors' samples.

The genes are TRBV6-1 and TRBJ1-6; 8 nucleotides agree with TRBD1. The CDR3 sequence is 17 residues long. Germline V gene data show CDR1 as MNHNS and CDR2 as SASEGT. With 2 bases clipped from V and 7 bases from J, the junction kept 10 bases outside the gene matches. The CDR3 nucleotides are TGTGCCAGCAGTGAACCGGCATCAGGGGGCTGGAATTCACCCCTCCACTTT. It yields the protein CASSEPASGGWNSPLHF.

This clonotype was seen at least ten times. The chain joins TRBV12-3 or TRBV12-4 to TRBJ2-3, with TRBD2 matching 7 bases. The CDR3 totals 19 residues. Trimming cost V 1 base and J 2 bases; bases outside gene matches: 15. The CDR3 reads CASSLGFRLERGLTDTQYF. The CDR3 bases are TGTGCCAGCAGTTTAGGGTTCAGGTTGGAGCGGGGACTCACAGATACGCAGTATTTT.

This clonotype was seen many times. This CDR3 is CASSAAGGTYNEQFF. The CDR3 DNA is TGTGCCAGCAGCGCCGCAGGGGGTACCTACAATGAGCAGTTCTTC. The chain carries TRBV5-4 and TRBJ2-1, with 7 positions matching TRBD1. The germline CDR1 and CDR2 sequences are SGHNT and YYREEE (reference sequence). With 4 bases clipped from V and 2 bases from J, the junction kept 6 bases outside the gene matches. The CDR3 runs to 15 residues.

This clonotype was seen at least ten times. The chain has TRBV28 and TRBJ1-2; the D gene is possibly TRBD1 (5 bases). Looked up from germline, CDR1 is MDHEN and CDR2 is SYDVKM. The CDR3 is made up of 14 amino acids. Trimming shortened V by 5 bases and J by 2 bases, and 12 bases separated the two germline ends. The DNA for the CDR3 is TGTGCCAGCAGTCTTGTCGAGGGGAACTATGGCTACACCTTC. This gives the protein CASSLVEGNYGYTF.

This clonotype was seen more than once but under ten times. The V gene is TRBV5-1, the J gene TRBJ2-3; a weak D match, TRBD2 (6 bases). Germline CDR1 reads SGHRS; CDR2 reads YFSETQ. The CDR3 is 14 residues long. V lost 7 bases, J lost 9 bases, and 21 bases lay in between. CDR3 residues: CASLRDFADGTQYF. CDR3 nucleotides: TGCGCCAGCTTGAGGGACTTCGCGGATGGAACGCAGTATTTT.

The chain carries TRBV6-6 and TRBJ2-1, with a weak D call TRBD2 (5 bases). The V and J ends lost 6 bases and 6 bases respectively, with 12 bases between them. Per the germline V gene, CDR1 is MNHNY and CDR2 is SVGAGI (reference sequence). The CDR3 runs to 13 residues. CDR3 nucleotides: TGTGCCAGCAGGCGGAGCGAGGGCAATGAGCAGTTCTTC. Translated, it gives CASRRSEGNEQFF.

The sample holds many counts of this clonotype. The chain employs TRBV29-1 and TRBJ2-1, with D maybe TRBD2 (6 bases). From germline, CDR1 is SQVTM and CDR2 ANQGSEA. Trimming left V 4 bases short and J 2 bases short, with 12 bases between. The CDR3 has 14 residues. CDR3 amino acids: CSVVGGIPYNEQFF. Here the CDR3 DNA reads TGCAGCGTTGTAGGCGGGATACCCTACAATGAGCAGTTCTTC.

This clonotype was detected many times. The CDR3: CASNTGEGNTIYF. The CDR3 coding sequence is TGTGCCAGCAACACAGGGGAAGGAAACACCATATATTTT. This chain joins TRBV7-2 and TRBJ1-3; 7 bases fit TRBD1. The CDR3 covers 13 residues. Germline V CDR1 and CDR2: SGHTA, FQGNSA. V shed 7 bases, J shed 4 bases, and the junction held 4 bases outside the gene matches.

This clonotype was observed a few times. The rearrangement joins TRBV9 to TRBJ2-3, with D tentatively TRBD2 (6 bases). The CDR3 extends over 16 amino acids. CDR1 is SGDLS and CDR2 is YYNGEE in the germline V gene. V was cut by 0 bases and J by 3 bases, with 14 bases left in between. CDR3: CASSVGRRGVTDTQYF. The CDR3 coding sequence is TGTGCCAGCAGCGTAGGCAGGCGCGGGGTAACAGATACGCAGTATTTT.

The table lists this clonotype with many counts. The rearrangement joins TRBV5-1 to TRBJ1-4; tentatively, D is TRBD1 (5 bases). The V end was cut by 4 bases, the J end by 7 bases, with 14 bases between. Germline lookup yields CDR1 SGHRS and CDR2 YFSETQ. The CDR3 totals 14 residues. The CDR3 nucleotides are TGCGCCAGCAGCATAGCAGGGTTGGGTGAAAAACTGTTTTTT. It specifies CASSIAGLGEKLFF.

This chain joins TRBV4-3 and TRBJ1-5; D is perhaps TRBD1 (6 bases). With 0 bases removed from V and 6 bases from J, the gap between germline ends came to 12 bases. CDR3 length: 15 amino acids. Looked up from germline, CDR1 is LGHNA and CDR2 is YSLEER. The CDR3 DNA follows: TGCGCCAGCAGCCAAGACAGGGGAGGCGGTCAGCCCCAGCATTTT. This sequence encodes CASSQDRGGGQPQHF.

This clonotype was counted a few times. The chain has TRBV2 and TRBJ1-4; 9 bases align to TRBD1. CDR1 and CDR2 (germline): SNHLY, FYNNEI. The V and J ends lost 6 bases and 2 bases, in that order; junction bases with no gene match: 7. CDR3 length equals 16 residues. CDR3 DNA: TGTGCCAGCAGGTTGACAGGGGGGAAGACTAATGAAAAACTGTTTTTT. Translated, it gives CASRLTGGKTNEKLFF.

This clonotype was picked up a small number of times. The gene calls are TRBV2 and TRBJ1-5; the D gene is possibly TRBD1 (5 bases). The V gene lost 4 bases and the J gene lost 6 bases, with 10 bases spanning the gap. This CDR3 contains 13 residues. Germline CDR1 SNHLY, CDR2 FYNNEI. In DNA form, the CDR3 reads TGTGCCAGCAGTGCCAGCGGGGGTCAGCCCCAGCATTTT. Protein sequence: CASSASGGQPQHF.

This clonotype was observed a few times. The chain links TRBV6-2 or TRBV6-3 to TRBJ1-1; 7 bases map to TRBD1. The V and J ends lost 5 bases and 7 bases, in that order; junction bases with no gene match: 10. The CDR3 sequence is 14 residues long. Germline loops: CDR1 MNHEY, CDR2 SVGEGT. The chain's CDR3 is CASSTMTGSSEAFF. The CDR3 DNA reads as TGTGCCAGCAGTACCATGACAGGGAGCAGTGAAGCTTTCTTT.

This clonotype was observed at least ten times. V usage is TRBV6-1 and J usage is TRBJ2-3, with D hard to call. CDR1 is MNHNS and CDR2 is SASEGT in the germline V gene. The CDR3 is 11 amino acids. Trimming stripped 6 bases from V and 9 bases from J, with 10 bases between. CDR3 in DNA: TGTGCCAGCAGAGAACAAACCACGCAGTATTTT. It is translated as CASREQTTQYF.

The table lists this clonotype with many counts. The chain is built from TRBV10-3 and TRBJ2-3, with TRBD2 matching over 11 bases. V dropped 5 bases and J dropped 0; count of bases not matched to a gene: 1. CDR1 and CDR2 from the germline V gene are ENHRY and SYGVKD. The CDR3 is made up of 15 amino acids. The DNA for the CDR3 is TGTGCCATCAGTACTAGCGGGGGTAGCACAGATACGCAGTATTTT. Residues: CAISTSGGSTDTQYF.

With regard to this clonotype: Since a much larger clone is just one base distant, this may be a read error. The chain is built from TRBV6-1 and TRBJ2-1, with a weak D call TRBD1 (6 bases). The CDR3 has 15 amino acids. Per germline, CDR1 MNHNS and CDR2 SASEGT. The ends were cut back, 4 bases at V and 6 bases at J, with 16 bases in the middle. The CDR3 DNA reads as TGTGCCAGCAGTGCTCAGGACAGAGTTGGCAATGAGCAGTTCTTC. This codes for CASSAQDRVGNEQFF.

This clonotype was seen ten or more times. The chain joins TRBV7-9 to TRBJ2-1; D ambiguous. Germline CDR1 and CDR2: SEHNR and FQNEAQ (reference sequence). Trimming removed 6 bases at V and 7 bases at J, with 10 bases between. This CDR3 spans 12 amino acids. The CDR3 is CASRPVGNEQFF. The CDR3 DNA reads as TGTGCCAGCAGACCCGTCGGGAATGAGCAGTTCTTC. The entire variable domain, with the rest obtained from reference TRBV7-9 and TRBJ2-1, is as follows: DTGVSQNPRHKITKRGQNVTFRCDPISEHNRLYWYRQTLGQGPEFLTYFQNEAQLEKSRLLSDRFSAERPKGSFSTLEIQRTEQGDSAMYLCASRPVGNEQFFGPGTRLTVL.

This clonotype was counted many times. The chain combines TRBV4-3 with TRBJ1-2; 10 bases fit TRBD1. The germline CDR1 and CDR2 sequences are LGHNA and YSLEER. The CDR3 sequence is 17 residues long. V shed 0 bases, J shed 6 bases, and the junction held 10 bases outside the gene matches. CDR3 region: CASSQELPTGGVDGYTF. CDR3 nucleotide sequence: TGCGCCAGCAGCCAAGAACTCCCGACAGGGGGCGTGGATGGCTACACCTTC.

This chain connects TRBV7-2 to TRBJ1-2; 7 nucleotides match TRBD1. CDR3 length: 15 amino acids. The ends lost 2 bases at V and 2 bases at J; junction bases unmatched: 5. Germline V gene data show CDR1 as SGHTA and CDR2 as FQGNSA. This CDR3 is CASSLNRGGNYGYTF. The CDR3 bases are TGTGCCAGCAGCTTAAACAGGGGTGGCAACTATGGCTACACCTTC. The full variable domain, in which reference TRBV7-2 and TRBJ1-2 provide the parts outside the CDR3, is GAGVSQSPSNKVTEKGKDVELRCDPISGHTALYWYRQSLGQGLEFLIYFQGNSAPDKSGLPSDRFSAERTGGSVSTLTIQRTQQEDSAVYLCASSLNRGGNYGYTFGSGTRLTVV.